The rows below give T cell receptor beta chains drawn from one sample of a study of blood T cell repertoires in COVID-19. TCRdb's copy holds only in-frame clones and misses some; the assay was immunoSEQ multiplex PCR. Seen here are 350,000 to 400,000 clones, around 90% observed once, and the top ten hold around 3%. What was sequenced was peripheral blood. The receptors originated from a woman in her thirties with COVID-19, enrolled during active disease. Both conserved end residues are part of each CDR3. The D gene is left open where the match is weak. A clone size is listed for some rows: how often the clone was seen (once, few, many), or a class if it is expanded.

V gene	D gene	J gene	clone size	CDR3 DNA	CDR3 protein
TRBV28	TRBD1	TRBJ1-2	NA	TGTGCCAGCAGTTCGGGACAGATCTATGGCTACACCTTC	CASSSGQIYGYTF
TRBV19	NA	TRBJ2-3	NA	TGTGCCAGTACTAGCAGGGGTACGATGGATACGCAGTATTTT	CASTSRGTMDTQYF
TRBV6-2/TRBV6-3	TRBD1	TRBJ1-1	NA	TGTGCCAGCAGTTACCGGCAGGGGGTAGGGAACACTGAAGCTTTCTTT	CASSYRQGVGNTEAFF
TRBV19	NA	TRBJ2-3	NA	TGTGCCAGTAGTATGGGAGGCCTCAGCACAGATACGCAGTATTTT	CASSMGGLSTDTQYF
TRBV18	NA	TRBJ1-5	NA	TGTGCCAGCTCACCCAGGGAGGATAGCAATCAGCCCCAGCATTTT	CASSPREDSNQPQHF
TRBV4-2	TRBD1	TRBJ2-3	few	TGTGCCAGCAGCCAAGATCTACGGACAGGTGGCTCCGATACGCAGTATTTT	CASSQDLRTGGSDTQYF
TRBV5-1	NA	TRBJ1-1	NA	TGCGCCAGCAGCTTCTCTAGTCCCACTGAAGCTTTCTTT	CASSFSSPTEAFF
TRBV5-6	NA	TRBJ2-5	NA	TGTGCCAGCACGTCGCGCCCGTCCCAGTACTTC	CASTSRPSQYF
TRBV13	TRBD2	TRBJ2-1	once	TGTGCCAGCAGCTTAGAGACTAGCGCCCCCTACAATGAGCAGTTCTTC	CASSLETSAPYNEQFF
TRBV10-3	NA	TRBJ2-7	NA	TGTGCCATCAGCCAACCGGGGGGCCCAAGCTCCTACGAGCAGTACTTC	CAISQPGGPSSYEQYF
TRBV7-9	NA	TRBJ1-3	NA	TGTGCCAGCAGCGGGCTCGAGTCTGGAAACACCATATATTTT	CASSGLESGNTIYF
TRBV6-2/TRBV6-3	TRBD2	TRBJ2-5	NA	TGTGCCAGCAGTTATGGGACTAGCGGGAACCAAGAGACCCAGTACTTC	CASSYGTSGNQETQYF
TRBV6-2/TRBV6-3	TRBD1	TRBJ1-1	NA	TGTGCCAGCAGTTACGGACAGGTCACTGAAGCTTTCTTT	CASSYGQVTEAFF
TRBV28	NA	TRBJ1-6	NA	TGTGCCAGCGGACTCGCCGGGCCGGGGGGTAATTCACCCCTCCACTTT	CASGLAGPGGNSPLHF
TRBV28	NA	TRBJ1-2	NA	TGTGCCAGCACCCTTCAAAGGGGTAACTATGGCTACACCTTC	CASTLQRGNYGYTF
TRBV27	TRBD1	TRBJ1-6	NA	TGTGCCAGCAGTCTCGGGGACAGGGCTAATTCACCCCTCCACTTT	CASSLGDRANSPLHF
TRBV5-1	NA	TRBJ1-2	NA	TGCGCCAGCAGCGTTGGCCAGGGCTATGGCTACACCTTC	CASSVGQGYGYTF
TRBV21-1	NA	TRBJ2-4	NA	TGTGCCAGCAGCAAAGACGATGGGGACAGGGAAAAAAACATTCAGTACTTC	CASSKDDGDREKNIQYF
TRBV4-1	TRBD2	TRBJ2-5	NA	TGCGCCAGCAGCCAGGGTAGGGACTACTTGCAAGAGACCCAGTACTTC	CASSQGRDYLQETQYF
TRBV18	TRBD1	TRBJ2-3	NA	TGTGCCAGCTCATTCCTTCCCCTCGGGACAGGGGCAATCGATACGCAGTATTTT	CASSFLPLGTGAIDTQYF
TRBV6-1	NA	TRBJ1-3	few	TGTGCCAGCAGTGAATTTCAGGGAAGCTCTGGAAACACCATATATTTT	CASSEFQGSSGNTIYF
TRBV11-3	TRBD2	TRBJ2-3	NA	TGTGCCAGCAGCTTAGGGGCGGGGGGGACAGATACGCAGTATTTT	CASSLGAGGTDTQYF
TRBV7-2	NA	TRBJ1-5	NA	TGTGCCAGCAGCTTAGGGGCAGCTCAGCCCCAGCATTTT	CASSLGAAQPQHF
TRBV5-1	TRBD2	TRBJ2-1	NA	TGCGCCAGCAGCCCCCGGACTAGCGGGGGTCACAATGAGCAGTTCTTC	CASSPRTSGGHNEQFF
TRBV28	NA	TRBJ1-1	NA	TGTGCCAGCAGTAAATACCTCAGGCTCGACACTGAAGCTTTCTTT	CASSKYLRLDTEAFF
TRBV24-1	NA	TRBJ1-2	few	TGTGCCACCAGTGATTCGAGCACCTCCTTCTATGGCTACACCTTC	CATSDSSTSFYGYTF
TRBV5-1	NA	TRBJ2-1	NA	TGCGCCAGCAGCTTGGCCAGATTAACCTACAATGAGCAGTTCTTC	CASSLARLTYNEQFF
TRBV6-6	TRBD1	TRBJ2-3	NA	TGTGCCAGCAGCGTACAGGGGTGGACAGATACGCAGTATTTT	CASSVQGWTDTQYF
TRBV29-1	TRBD1	TRBJ1-6	NA	TGCAGCGTCGGGACAGACTATAATTCACCCCTCCACTTT	CSVGTDYNSPLHF
TRBV5-6	NA	TRBJ1-1	NA	TGTGCCAGCAGCTTGGCCGGGTCGGAAGCTTTCTTT	CASSLAGSEAFF
TRBV7-2	TRBD2	TRBJ2-7	NA	TGTGCCAGCAGCTCAACTGACCCGGGGGGCGAGCAGTACTTC	CASSSTDPGGEQYF
TRBV4-3	NA	TRBJ2-3	NA	TGCGCCAGCAGCCGCGGACTGCGGGGCACAGATACGCAGTATTTT	CASSRGLRGTDTQYF
TRBV19	NA	TRBJ1-3	NA	TGTGCCAGTAGTATAGACTTAGACTCTGGAAACACCATATATTTT	CASSIDLDSGNTIYF
TRBV4-1	TRBD2	TRBJ2-1	NA	TGCGCCAGCAGCCAAGGGTTAGGGACTAGCGGTCCGAAGAAGCAGTTCTTC	CASSQGLGTSGPKKQFF
TRBV9	NA	TRBJ2-2	once	TGTGCCAGCAGCGTAGCGGCAGGTTCCCTCCCCGGGGAGCTGTTTTTT	CASSVAAGSLPGELFF
TRBV9	TRBD1	TRBJ1-3	NA	TGTGCCAGCAGTGGACAGGGAGGGGTTGGAAACACCATATATTTT	CASSGQGGVGNTIYF
TRBV13	TRBD1	TRBJ1-6	NA	TGTGCCAGCAGCTTAGGCCTTGTGGTAACAGGGGATTCACCCCTCCACTTT	CASSLGLVVTGDSPLHF
TRBV5-1	TRBD1	TRBJ1-4	once	TGCGCCAGCAGCCCGGGACAGGTTCCCGAAAAACTGTTTTTT	CASSPGQVPEKLFF
TRBV15	TRBD1	TRBJ2-2	NA	TGTGCCACCAGAGGAAAGACAGGGGGCACCGGGGAGCTGTTTTTT	CATRGKTGGTGELFF
TRBV28	NA	TRBJ2-5	NA	TGTGCCAGCAGTTCATTTTGGACGGACTCCCAAGAGACCCAGTACTTC	CASSSFWTDSQETQYF
TRBV29-1	NA	TRBJ2-3	NA	TGCAGCGTTGAAGCCACAGGAGGGCCGTGGGCAGATACGCAGTATTTT	CSVEATGGPWADTQYF
TRBV5-1	TRBD2	TRBJ2-1	NA	TGCGCCAGCAGCTTGGCCGGGATAGCGGGAGGGGGAGAGGCCGGTGAGCAGTTCTTC	CASSLAGIAGGGEAGEQFF
TRBV7-9	NA	TRBJ2-1	NA	TGTGCCAGCAGCTTAGCAGGGGGGGTCAATGAGCAGTTCTTC	CASSLAGGVNEQFF
TRBV7-9	NA	TRBJ2-7	NA	TGTGCCAGCAGCTTAGCCCAGGGGTTAAGGCGCTACGAGCAGTACTTC	CASSLAQGLRRYEQYF
TRBV7-9	NA	TRBJ2-7	once	TGTGCCAGCAGCTCTACAAGGACGAGGGAGTACTTC	CASSSTRTREYF
TRBV6-2/TRBV6-3	NA	TRBJ1-4	NA	TGTGCCAGCAGTTACTCTTGGGGGCGAAGGGATGAAAAACTGTTTTTT	CASSYSWGRRDEKLFF
TRBV5-4	TRBD1	TRBJ2-3	NA	TGTGCCAGCAGCCGACCAGGGGGCGGACACTTCACAGATACGCAGTATTTT	CASSRPGGGHFTDTQYF
TRBV11-3	TRBD1	TRBJ1-1	NA	TGTGCCAGCAGCTTAGTTAGACAGGGTGAAGCTTTCTTT	CASSLVRQGEAFF
TRBV7-9	TRBD1	TRBJ1-1	few	TGTGCCAGCAGCGTAGATCAGGGGGCTTTAGGTGAAGCTTTCTTT	CASSVDQGALGEAFF
TRBV24-1	NA	TRBJ2-1	NA	TGTGCCACCAGTGATCGGAATGATCAACCGGCGGGTGAGCAGTTCTTC	CATSDRNDQPAGEQFF
TRBV19	TRBD1	TRBJ2-1	few	TGTGCCAGTAGGAGATATGGGACAGGGGACAACAATGAGCAGTTCTTC	CASRRYGTGDNNEQFF
TRBV14	TRBD2	TRBJ2-3	NA	TGTGCCAGCAGCCACCCGACTAGCGGGAGGGGGACAGATACGCAGTATTTT	CASSHPTSGRGTDTQYF
TRBV19	NA	TRBJ1-4	NA	TGTGCCAGTAGTATAGTCGGAACTAATGAAAAACTGTTTTTT	CASSIVGTNEKLFF
TRBV7-2	TRBD2	TRBJ2-3	NA	TGTGCCAGCAGCTTAGTCCCGGGGGGGACACCGCAGTATTTT	CASSLVPGGTPQYF
TRBV7-9	NA	TRBJ2-3	few	TGTGCCAGCAGCTGGAGAAACACAGATACGCAGTATTTT	CASSWRNTDTQYF
TRBV18	TRBD1	TRBJ1-2	NA	TGTGCCAGCTCACCGCAGCGGGACAGGGGTTATGGCTACACCTTC	CASSPQRDRGYGYTF